This record concerns one T cell receptor beta chain sequence. As yet, its antigen is unknown. The data were produced by immunoSEQ multiplex PCR, yet TCRdb's version contains in-frame clones alone and is incomplete. The sample holds approximately 50,000 clones, 65% to 90% seen once. This sample was taken from a study of T cell responses to AZD1222 COVID-19 vaccine. Whole-study results and caveats: Nearly half of spike-specific TCRs reportedly target unmutated variant regions.

The length of the CDR3 is 17 residues. V was pared by 1 base and J by 1 base, with 16 bases between. Per the germline V gene, CDR1 is SEHNR and CDR2 is FQNEAQ (reference sequence). This specimen was peripheral blood, taken 28 days after the second AZD1222 dose. The sequence came from an adult who received the AZD1222 COVID-19 vaccine. V gene TRBV7-9 combines with J gene TRBJ1-2, with D possibly matching TRBD1 (6 bases). CDR3: CASSLGSTGPLNYGYTF. CDR3 in DNA: TGTGCCAGCAGCTTAGGATCGACAGGACCCCTTAACTATGGCTACACCTTC.